The sequence of this T cell receptor (beta chain) was determined in a study of blood T cell repertoires in COVID-19. CDR3 length: 16 residues. V lost 5 bases to trimming and J lost 2 bases, with 19 bases between them. Germline V gives CDR1 SGHKS, CDR2 YYEKEE (reference sequence). Participant age was roughly 18 to 100 years, and participants resided in roughly 25 US areas. Data came from immunoSEQ multiplex PCR; TCRdb stores just in-frame clones and leaves some out. The data contain around 310,000 clones, about 90% of them singletons. The V call is TRBV5-5, the J call TRBJ1-2, with unresolved D. The clonotype originates from a woman under 40 who had recovered from COVID-19. The sequencing sample was made of PBMCs or T cells enriched from blood (not recorded which). The CDR3 DNA reads as TGTGCCAGCAGGTCGGTAGGGAGTGGGAAAAACTATGGCTACACCTTC. Protein product: CASRSVGSGKNYGYTF.